Described below is a single TCR beta chain sequence and its context. Its specificity is not known. The data were obtained in a study of metastatic and nonmetastatic thyroid tumors. In the study overall: Repertoires of blood and of tissue (tumor or nodule) from malignant and benign thyroid patients were compared.

Regarding the study as a whole: According to reports, the diversity of TCR beta was significantly higher in malignant thyroid tumors than in benign nodules, and this held in both blood and tumor samples.

Original methodology: Between-group CDR3 differences, defined by clinicopathological status, yielded a distant-metastasis classifier for papillary thyroid cancer. Through MiXCR, TCRdb re-clonotyped the PCR reads. The V and J calls come from TCRdb's annotation, not from the publication. The top ten clones hold just over 14% of a sample with under 35,000 clones, around 25% of them seen once. After removal of 4 bases from V and 4 bases from J, the junction contained 9 bases not matched to a gene. Germline-derived CDR1 and CDR2 are KGHSH and LQKENI. The CDR3 runs 16 residues. Every patient underwent thyroid surgery untreated.

V gene TRBV18 combines with J gene TRBJ2-2; 7 bases map to TRBD1. The sequenced material came from blood. The receptor was isolated from a female donor with papillary thyroid cancer or a benign thyroid nodule (not recorded which). Some clones in this sample may be carry-over from other donors' samples. The CDR3 protein is CASSRYLPGGTGELFF. CDR3 DNA: TGTGCCAGCTCACGCTACCTCCCAGGGGGCACCGGGGAGCTGTTTTTT.